A single sample is the source of the 5 T cell receptor beta chains below, sequenced in a study of shared clonotypes between healthy human individuals. The assay was immunoSEQ multiplex PCR, and TCRdb's table has in-frame clones only and misses some. This table has some 1 million clones, around 74% appearing once. Sequences were obtained from memory CD4+ T cells sorted from blood. Subset here: CD45RA-negative fraction. The receptors come from a man younger than 30 in good health.

This clone was recorded at least ten times. The rearrangement joins TRBV15 to TRBJ2-1, with 11 bases that match TRBD2. V lost 3 bases to trimming and J lost 5 bases; unmatched junction nucleotides: 3. This CDR3 is built from 15 residues. Germline CDR1 and CDR2: LNHNV and YYDKDF (reference sequence). This CDR3 reads CATSRFSGGDNEQFF. The DNA for the CDR3 is TGTGCCACCAGCAGGTTTAGCGGGGGGGACAATGAGCAGTTCTTC.

This clone was observed at least ten times. The genes are TRBV6-5 and TRBJ2-2, with no clear D. Per germline, CDR1 MNHEY and CDR2 SVGAGI. The length of the CDR3 is 13 residues. Trimming removed 4 bases at V and 4 bases at J, with 7 bases between. CDR3 protein: CASSSGVTGELFF. As DNA, the CDR3 is TGTGCCAGCAGTTCTGGGGTCACCGGGGAGCTGTTTTTT.

This clone was recorded only once. The rearrangement uses TRBV30 and TRBJ1-1; D uncertain. This CDR3 is 13 amino acids long. Germline lookup yields CDR1 GTSNPN and CDR2 SVGIG (reference sequence). The V end was cut by 2 bases, the J end by 1 base, with 8 bases between. In DNA form, the CDR3 reads TGTGCCTGGAGTACAACCGCGAACACTGAAGCTTTCTTT. Its protein product is CAWSTTANTEAFF.

This clone was observed a handful of times. Other DNA sequences in this specimen translate into the identical CDR3. V gene TRBV28 combines with J gene TRBJ1-5; D is possibly TRBD1 (6 bases). Per germline, CDR1 MDHEN and CDR2 SYDVKM. This CDR3 spans 14 amino acids. V lost 2 bases and J 4 bases, leaving 9 bases between the germline ends. The CDR3 loop is CASSLGTGNQPQHF. Written as DNA, the CDR3 is TGTGCCAGCAGTTTAGGAACAGGGAATCAGCCCCAGCATTTT.

This chain connects TRBV30 to TRBJ1-2, with TRBD1 matching over 7 bases. CDR3 length equals 17 residues. Germline loops: CDR1 GTSNPN, CDR2 SVGIG (reference sequence). V lost 2 bases and J lost 8; bases outside the gene matches: 20. The CDR3 coding sequence is TGTGCCTGGAGTCCTAGGTGGGCCGATCTGACAGGGAACGGCTACACCTTC. Encoded protein: CAWSPRWADLTGNGYTF.